Listed below are T cell receptor beta chains from one sample, sequenced in a study of blood T cell repertoires in COVID-19. Assay used: immunoSEQ multiplex PCR; TCRdb lists only in-frame clones, some missing. The sample carries some 200,000 clones, about nine tenths recorded once. Sequencing was done on a sample of peripheral blood. The receptor set was obtained from a woman aged 70-85 years with acute or convalescent COVID-19. Each CDR3 is given without its conserved first and last residue. Each record gives: J gene, V gene, D gene, CDR3 protein. D genes are given only for firm matches.

TRBJ2-7 TRBV11-2 - ASSSPFRGVYEQY
TRBJ1-2 TRBV19 TRBD1 ASSLPGTGFGYGYT
TRBJ2-1 TRBV28 - ASEETKYNEQF
TRBJ2-1 TRBV4-1 TRBD2 ASSQVEGGFDNEQF
TRBJ1-3 TRBV15 - ATSRDDFTDRY
TRBJ2-3 TRBV11-3 TRBD2 ASSPAGGLASDTQY
TRBJ1-1 TRBV12-3/TRBV12-4 - ASNPRGGTEAF
TRBJ2-3 TRBV7-3 TRBD2 ASSLIVGAGGQNTQY
TRBJ2-5 TRBV28 - ASRLGETQY
TRBJ2-7 TRBV3-1/TRBV3-2 - ASSQAPFGEQY
TRBJ2-5 TRBV5-1 TRBD2 ASTRRGAGGETQY
TRBJ1-1 TRBV4-3 - ASSQEDRSISEAF
TRBJ1-1 TRBV5-1 - ASSLASPNTEAF
TRBJ2-7 TRBV10-3 - AISGTGYEQY
TRBJ2-3 TRBV29-1 TRBD2 SVVTSGMLTDTQY
TRBJ2-3 TRBV7-7 - ASSPTPVSTDTQY
TRBJ2-3 TRBV2 - AVSPGGVEGDTQY
TRBJ2-3 TRBV5-6 TRBD1 ASSLADRGPDTQY
TRBJ2-1 TRBV9 TRBD2 ASSLQTSGGSEQF
TRBJ2-2 TRBV1 - TSSPPGALPTRELF
TRBJ1-5 TRBV19 TRBD1 ASSPGQGPRNPQH
TRBJ1-2 TRBV23-1 - ASSRPLTRYGYT
TRBJ2-1 TRBV11-3 TRBD2 ASSPNSGASYNEQF
TRBJ1-5 TRBV28 - ASSPRGGGIQPQH
TRBJ2-6 TRBV2 TRBD1 ASRRTGGPSGANVLT
TRBJ1-2 TRBV28 - ASSLDGLVYGYT
TRBJ2-5 TRBV7-9 - ASSLPKGPQY
TRBJ1-1 TRBV11-3 - ASSSGHPNTEAF
TRBJ2-1 TRBV5-1 - ASSQAKSSYNEQF
TRBJ2-1 TRBV5-1 - ASSRSDSRNEQF
TRBJ1-4 TRBV6-5 - ASKLSRWNEKLF
TRBJ2-5 TRBV9 - ASPLRSGYQETQY
TRBJ1-2 TRBV19 TRBD1 ASSRDSYGYT
TRBJ1-1 TRBV19 TRBD1 ATGSGTGNTEAF
TRBJ2-1 TRBV5-1 TRBD1 ASSVTGVGEQF
TRBJ1-2 TRBV5-1 TRBD1 ASTRDRGPSGYT
TRBJ2-7 TRBV2 - ASSEAVRNEQY
TRBJ2-7 TRBV11-2 TRBD1 ASSLGSGQAYEQY
TRBJ1-2 TRBV28 - ASSLRGGTGNYGYT
TRBJ1-2 TRBV3-1/TRBV3-2 - ASSQEEAGQYT
TRBJ1-3 TRBV5-5 - ASSFYSRAGAGNTIY
TRBJ1-5 TRBV3-1/TRBV3-2 - ASSLGSWSNQPQH
TRBJ2-5 TRBV9 TRBD2 ASSVGLAGGPETQY
TRBJ1-1 TRBV5-5 - ASSQIWAGNTEAF